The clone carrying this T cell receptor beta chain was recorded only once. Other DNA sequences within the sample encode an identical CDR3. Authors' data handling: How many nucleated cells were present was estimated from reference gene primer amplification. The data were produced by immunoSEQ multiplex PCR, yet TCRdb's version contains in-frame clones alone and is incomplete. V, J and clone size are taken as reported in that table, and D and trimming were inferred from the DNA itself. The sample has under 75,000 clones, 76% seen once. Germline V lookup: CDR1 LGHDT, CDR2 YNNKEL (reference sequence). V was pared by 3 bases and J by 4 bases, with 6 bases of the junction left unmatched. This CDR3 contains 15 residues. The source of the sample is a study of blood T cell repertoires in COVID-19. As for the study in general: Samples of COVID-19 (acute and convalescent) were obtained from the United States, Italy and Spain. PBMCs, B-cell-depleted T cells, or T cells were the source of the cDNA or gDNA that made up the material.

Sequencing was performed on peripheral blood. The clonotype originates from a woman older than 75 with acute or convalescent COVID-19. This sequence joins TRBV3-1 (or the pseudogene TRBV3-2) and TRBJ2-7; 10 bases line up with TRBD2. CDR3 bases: TGTGCCAGCAGCCAGGCCCGGACTAGCGGTTACGAGCAGTACTTC. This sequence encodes CASSQARTSGYEQYF.